This T cell receptor (beta chain) was sequenced during a study of OX40 agonist ivuxolimab in advanced cancers. For the study at large: It was ivuxolimab, an agonistic anti-OX40 (CD134) antibody, that patients were treated with. Patients received intravenous ivuxolimab every 2 weeks at 0.01 to 10 mg/kg.

Points on this clone: What it binds is unknown.

Study-level findings and limits: Fewer expanded clones were found on average in CD4+ than in CD8+ T cells.

Produced via immunoSEQ multiplex PCR; TCRdb's table is partial and in-frame only. The table has about 100,000 clones, approximately 90% seen once; the top ten hold 0.54%. The CDR3 spans 13 residues. Germline-derived CDR1 and CDR2 are SEHNR and FQNEAQ (reference sequence). Between the trimmed V and J ends, which lost 5 bases and 7 bases, there was a span of 14 bases. The receptor's source is an adult with an advanced solid tumor such as melanoma, head and neck, liver or kidney cancer. This sequence joins TRBV7-9 and TRBJ1-2; no clear D. The sequencing here drew on CD4+ or CD8+ T cells sorted from blood, taken in a trial of the OX40 agonist ivuxolimab. DNA for the CDR3: TGTGCCAGCAGCCCCTCGGCCGTTCTTGGCTACACCTTC. The encoded protein is CASSPSAVLGYTF.